This TCR beta chain was sequenced for a study of neoadjuvant anti-PD-1 for oral cavity cancer. Turning to the study itself: Around day 43, patients without progression received a fourth nivolumab dose before surgery.

Patients had newly diagnosed, untreated stage II-IVA oral cavity squamous cell carcinoma. The CDR3 loop spans 16 amino acids. CDR1 is PRHDT, CDR2 FYEKMQ, per germline (reference sequence). With V trimmed by 0 bases and J by 9 bases, 6 bases remained unmatched. Sequenced by immunoSEQ multiplex PCR; TCRdb stores in-frame clones only, minus some. This table has about 16,000 clones, less than 80% appearing once. This TCR was recovered from a person aged 35 to 85 with oral cavity squamous cell carcinoma. Specimen: PBMCs, collected before nivolumab (anti-PD-1) treatment. The V call is TRBV13, the J call TRBJ2-1, with TRBD2 identical over 12 bases. CDR3 sequence: CASSLGTSGSSGEQFF. The CDR3 nucleotides read TGTGCCAGCAGCTTAGGGACTAGCGGGAGCTCGGGTGAGCAGTTCTTC.